The rows below give T cell receptor beta chains drawn from one sample of a study of beta chain features in type 1 diabetes. Profiling relied on immunoSEQ multiplex PCR, and the TCRdb table lists in-frame clones only, not all of them. Of just over 450,000 clones listed, about 32% are singletons. Material: naive CD4+ T cells from blood. The receptors were gathered from a man aged 18 to 29 in good health. The CDR3 runs from the conserved cysteine through the conserved F or W. D genes are given only for firm matches. The size field is filled for only some rows; it gives once, few, many or a size class.

cdr3_aa,cdr3_nt,v_call,d_call,j_call,clone_size
CATSRVGTNRGTQYF,TGTGCCACCAGCAGAGTCGGGACTAACCGGGGGACCCAGTACTTC,TRBV15,TRBD2,TRBJ2-5,few
CAWSVQWGNQPQHF,TGTGCCTGGAGTGTACAATGGGGCAATCAGCCCCAGCATTTT,TRBV30,-,TRBJ1-5,few
CASSLVLGAVYNEQFF,TGTGCCAGCAGCTTAGTTCTCGGAGCTGTCTACAATGAGCAGTTCTTC,TRBV11-3,-,TRBJ2-1,-
CASSPPARDYGYTF,TGTGCCAGCAGTCCCCCGGCACGGGACTATGGCTACACCTTC,TRBV28,-,TRBJ1-2,few
CASTPQPGGSSGANVLTF,TGTGCCAGCACCCCTCAGCCAGGGGGTAGTTCTGGGGCCAACGTCCTGACTTTC,TRBV9,TRBD1,TRBJ2-6,-
CASSEYQGPMQYF,TGTGCCAGCAGTGAATATCAGGGGCCTATGCAGTATTTT,TRBV25-1,-,TRBJ2-3,few
CAWKNTEAFF,TGTGCCTGGAAGAACACTGAAGCTTTCTTT,TRBV30,-,TRBJ1-1,few
CAWRGGAGFGGETQYF,TGTGCCTGGAGAGGCGGGGCCGGCTTTGGGGGAGAGACCCAGTACTTC,TRBV30,-,TRBJ2-5,few
CASSLAGSGANVLTF,TGTGCCAGCAGCTTAGCGGGGTCTGGGGCCAACGTCCTGACTTTC,TRBV7-9,-,TRBJ2-6,few
CASSQDRETQYF,TGCGCCAGCAGTCAGGACCGTGAGACCCAGTACTTC,TRBV5-1,-,TRBJ2-5,few
CASSPPNSYGYTF,TGTGCCAGCAGCCCCCCCAATAGCTATGGCTACACCTTC,TRBV5-4,-,TRBJ1-2,-
CASSLRGIYEQYF,TGTGCCAGCAGCTTGAGAGGGATCTACGAGCAGTACTTC,TRBV5-4,-,TRBJ2-7,-
CASSQPWPSTQYF,TGTGCCAGCAGCCAACCATGGCCTAGCACGCAGTATTTT,TRBV7-9,-,TRBJ2-3,few
CASSLGGDFAYSPFF,TGTGCCAGCAGCTTGGGTGGGGATTTTGCTTATTCCCCGTTCTTC,TRBV5-4,-,TRBJ2-1,few
CSVERWEGNEQFF,TGCAGCGTTGAAAGGTGGGAGGGCAATGAGCAGTTCTTC,TRBV29-1,TRBD2,TRBJ2-1,few
CASSLVQGLNYEQYF,TGTGCCAGCAGCTTAGTCCAGGGACTGAACTACGAGCAGTACTTC,TRBV11-2,-,TRBJ2-7,few
CASSSYGGTSTDTQYF,TGTGCCAGCAGCTCGTACGGGGGCACTAGCACAGATACGCAGTATTTT,TRBV7-2,-,TRBJ2-3,-
CASSLVDGSHYEQYF,TGTGCCAGCAGCTTAGTCGACGGGAGTCATTACGAGCAGTACTTC,TRBV7-9,-,TRBJ2-7,-
CASSPPGGGMSSNQPQHF,TGTGCCAGCAGTCCCCCAGGGGGAGGAATGAGCAGCAATCAGCCCCAGCATTTT,TRBV28,TRBD1,TRBJ1-5,few
CAWSHRGRNYGYTF,TGTGCCTGGAGCCATAGGGGGAGGAACTATGGCTACACCTTC,TRBV30,-,TRBJ1-2,few
CASSRGPSDRPQHF,TGTGCCAGCAGTCGAGGGCCTAGTGATAGGCCCCAGCATTTT,TRBV7-9,-,TRBJ1-5,few
CASSLRDRVHEQCF,TGTGCCAGCAGCCTCCGGGACAGGGTTCACGAGCAGTGCTTC,TRBV7-9,TRBD1,TRBJ2-7,-
CAWAGGPLETQYF,TGTGCCTGGGCGGGAGGGCCTCTGGAGACCCAGTACTTC,TRBV30,TRBD2,TRBJ2-5,-
CAWSASSGTQYF,TGTGCCTGGAGTGCCTCATCCGGGACCCAGTACTTC,TRBV30,-,TRBJ2-5,-
CASSSWGRQELDTQYF,TGTGCCAGCTCATCTTGGGGGCGCCAGGAGTTAGATACGCAGTATTTT,TRBV18,-,TRBJ2-3,few
CASSLVTGGAPGANVLTF,TGTGCCAGCAGCTTGGTCACAGGGGGCGCGCCTGGGGCCAACGTCCTGACTTTC,TRBV5-5,TRBD1,TRBJ2-6,-